Following are 7 T cell receptor beta chains from one sample sequenced in a study of control samples from healthy donors and cancer patients. Libraries were prepared by immunoSEQ multiplex PCR; TCRdb keeps only in-frame clonotypes and omits some of them. The data hold under 200,000 clones, with 90% to 95% observed a single time. Specimen: blood. These receptors came from a middle-aged woman in good health.

The chain recombines TRBV12-3 or TRBV12-4 with TRBJ1-5; D not resolved. CDR3 length: 13 residues. Trimming shortened V by 0 bases and J by 7 bases, and 7 bases separated the two germline ends. CDR3 nucleotides: TGTGCCAGCAGTTTAGCGTCTTGGCAGCCCCAGCATTTT. This translates into CASSLASWQPQHF.

The J gene is TRBJ1-6, the V gene TRBV6-5, with D possibly being TRBD1 (6 bases). This CDR3 has 14 amino acids. Germline loops: CDR1 MNHEY, CDR2 SVGAGI. Trimming stripped 6 bases from V and 10 bases from J, with 16 bases between. Here the CDR3 DNA reads TGTGCCAGCAGCTTAGGGGGGATAAGGTCACCCCTCCACTTT. It yields the protein CASSLGGIRSPLHF.

The gene calls are TRBV10-1 and TRBJ2-3, with 8 positions matching TRBD2. Germline trimming cut 10 bases from V and 0 bases from J; bases unmatched to any gene: 6. CDR3 length: 14 amino acids. The germline CDR1 and CDR2 sequences are WNHNN and SYGVQD (reference sequence). The CDR3 bases are TGCGCCACCGGGAGGGGATCAAGCACAGATACGCAGTATTTT. It yields the protein CATGRGSSTDTQYF.

The genes are TRBV5-4 and TRBJ2-5; tentatively, D is TRBD1 or TRBD2 (5 bases each). The CDR3 consists of 14 residues. Germline CDR1 SGHNT, CDR2 YYREEE (reference sequence). With 4 bases removed from V and 1 base from J, the gap between germline ends came to 11 bases. DNA of the CDR3: TGTGCCAGCAGCCTGGGACCCACCCAAGAGACCCAGTACTTC. Its translation: CASSLGPTQETQYF.

The rearrangement joins TRBV7-9 to TRBJ1-1; TRBD1 matches 8 bases. V shed 5 bases, J shed 4 bases, and the junction held 3 bases outside the gene matches. The CDR3 extends over 13 amino acids. Germline loops: CDR1 SEHNR, CDR2 FQNEAQ (reference sequence). The CDR3 spells CASSQTGGTEAFF. The CDR3 nucleotides are TGTGCCAGCAGCCAAACAGGGGGCACTGAAGCTTTCTTT.

This rearrangement joins TRBV5-1 to TRBJ1-1; no firm D call. In germline, CDR1 is SGHRS, CDR2 YFSETQ. V was cut by 5 bases and J by 5 bases, with 7 bases left in between. The CDR3 is 11 amino acids. The CDR3 DNA reads TGCGCCAGCAGGGGAGAGACTGAAGCTTTCTTT. This gives the protein CASRGETEAFF.

The chain combines TRBV9 with TRBJ2-7; 7 positions agree with TRBD1. This CDR3 contains 16 residues. The J segment lost 2 bases and the V segment lost 0 bases, leaving 8 bases of the junction unmatched. Germline values: CDR1 SGDLS, CDR2 YYNGEE. CDR3 residues: CASSVALTGNPYEQYF. Here the CDR3 DNA reads TGTGCCAGCAGCGTAGCTCTGACAGGGAACCCCTACGAGCAGTACTTC.